This T cell receptor (beta chain) was sequenced during a study of blood T cell repertoires in COVID-19. Looking at the study overall: The analysed material was cDNA or gDNA that came from T cells, B-cell-depleted T cells, or PBMCs.

V was cut by 2 bases and J by 6 bases, with 19 bases left in between. The CDR3 has 16 residues. Germline V gives CDR1 ENHRY, CDR2 SYGVKD. Measured with immunoSEQ multiplex PCR; TCRdb has only the in-frame clones, and not every one. The sample yields around 250,000 clones, 86% seen once. The rearrangement uses TRBV10-3 and TRBJ1-2, with D possibly matching TRBD1 (5 bases). Sequencing was done on a sample of peripheral blood. The receptor comes from an elderly woman with COVID-19, enrolled during active disease. The CDR3 bases are TGTGCCATCAGTGAGGGCACTCGGGTAGGAGGGGATGGCTACACCTTC. This gives the protein CAISEGTRVGGDGYTF.